This TCR beta chain was captured by sequencing in a study of blood T cell repertoires in COVID-19 (dated by TCRdb to 2020 to 2022). Describing the broader study: Samples from collaborators originated in the United States, Italy and Spain and spanned both the acute and convalescent phases of COVID-19. Where available, HLA class I and class II types were taken from metadata supplied by the sample provider and were not determined by assay-based typing. Deeply sampled blood TCRbeta repertoires from subjects exposed to, actively infected with, or recovered from COVID-19 were included in the dataset. The samples were drawn from the first 160 participants of the ongoing ImmuneRACE study and from 1,200 or so subjects provided by 6 global collaborators. The prospective study material was composed of cDNA or gDNA derived from T cells, B-cell-depleted T cells, or PBMCs. A freely available public database, intended as a resource for researchers studying the immune response to SARS-CoV-2, is where the repertoires were released. Nearly every sample came with metadata listing a de-identified subject ID, COVID-19 status, age in years and sex. Study-level results and caveats: The amount of clinical and demographic metadata varied by source and participant and was provided uncurated.

TCRbeta CDR3 regions were amplified from genomic DNA by means of the immunoSEQ Assay, a bias-controlled multiplex PCR. Processing in the source paper ran as follows. The number of nucleated cells in each sample was estimated by amplification of reference gene primers within the assay. To quantify the absolute abundance of each unique TCRbeta CDR3 rearrangement, sequence reads were collapsed and filtered. For each sample, productive Simpson clonality was calculated by taking the square root of Simpson's diversity index across productive rearrangements. Here the immuneACCESS table is served through TCRdb, limited to in-frame sequences with V and J called. Missing clones are a known gap in these copies; in checked studies unresolved V genes cover under half, and the rest lacks a known reason. The D gene and trimming were derived from the DNA, and the V and J assignments and clone size from that table. The sample has roughly 81,000 clones on record, roughly four fifths of them singletons. Together, the top ten hold more than 9% of the sample.

Whole blood was collected in K2EDTA tubes by collaborating institutions according to the institutions' own protocols. Collaborator samples were shipped for TCRbeta analysis as frozen whole blood, isolated PBMCs, or DNA extracted from either sample type. A remark on this clone: It lacks a known antigen. The input lacks base qualities; no much larger clone sits a single base away.

The clonotype was recovered from a man aged 55 to 70 with acute or convalescent COVID-19. Source material: peripheral blood.

CDR3 protein: CASKRTGVVFNQPQHF. The bases are TGTGCCAGCAAACGGACAGGGGTCGTTTTCAATCAGCCCCAGCATTTT. The chain couples TRBV2 to TRBJ1-5, with 9 bases in between that match TRBD1. The CDR3 covers 16 residues, taking in both the cysteine and the phenylalanine. Only the CDR3 portion is preserved as DNA: 48 bases, with reading frame beginning at the first base. The germline V gene sets CDR1 to SNHLY and CDR2 to FYNNEI. After removal of 7 bases from V and 3 bases from J, the junction retains 10 bases not matched to a gene.